The 3 T cell receptor beta chains below were found in one sample sequenced in a study of shared clonotypes between healthy human individuals. Only CD45RO-negative cells positively selected for CCR7 counted as naive CD8 cells, so terminally differentiated effector memory CD45RA+ cells were excluded. The protocol was immunoSEQ multiplex PCR, while the TCRdb copy is restricted to in-frame clones and leaves out a portion. Among about 2.2 million clones, about 93% were seen once, and the ten largest hold 1.5% to 2%. Sequenced material: naive CD8+ T cells from PBMCs. These receptors were taken from a man aged 18 to 30 in good health. Some clones in this sample may be carry-over from other donors' samples.

The chain couples TRBV4-1 to TRBJ2-3; D is perhaps TRBD2 (6 bases). This CDR3 has 16 residues. Looked up from germline, CDR1 is MGHRA and CDR2 is YSYEKL. The ends were cut back, 0 bases at V and 5 bases at J, with 15 bases in the middle. DNA for the CDR3: TGCGCCAGCAGCCAAGAGACTAGGAGTACAGGAGATACGCAGTATTTT. The encoded protein is CASSQETRSTGDTQYF.

The chain is built from TRBV29-1 and TRBJ2-3, with 9 bases identical to TRBD2. The V and J ends lost 2 bases and 5 bases, in that order; junction bases with no gene match: 5. Germline CDR1 is SQVTM and CDR2 is ANQGSEA. CDR3 length equals 14 residues. The CDR3 protein is CSVELAGEGDTQYF. CDR3 bases: TGCAGCGTTGAATTAGCGGGAGAAGGAGATACGCAGTATTTT.

Here the CDR3 reads CASSLEGREGYTF. CDR3 nucleotides: TGTGCCAGCAGCTTAGAGGGCCGGGAAGGCTACACCTTC. This chain connects TRBV11-2 to TRBJ1-2; no firm D call. V shed 0 bases and J shed 8 bases, with 10 bases lying between them. The CDR3 has 13 amino acids. CDR1 SGHAT and CDR2 FQNNGV come from the germline V gene. Combining the CDR3 with reference TRBV11-2 and TRBJ1-2 gives the whole variable domain EAGVAQSPRYKIIEKRQSVAFWCNPISGHATLYWYQQILGQGPKLLIQFQNNGVVDDSQLPKDRFSAERLKGVDSTLKIQPAKLEDSAVYLCASSLEGREGYTFGSGTRLTVV.